This entry concerns a single T cell receptor beta chain. This table comes from immunoSEQ multiplex PCR, and its TCRdb copy is limited to in-frame clones, with some not included. Counted here are approximately 23,000 clones, approximately 85% occurring once; the ten biggest clones make up about 10%. After removal of 5 bases from V and 5 bases from J, the junction contained 11 bases not matched to a gene. CDR3 length: 17 residues. The germline gives CDR1 LNHNV, CDR2 YYDKDF (reference sequence). The source of the sample is a study of T cells in narcolepsy. The chain is built from TRBV15 and TRBJ2-1, with 11 bases aligning to TRBD2. This clonotype originated in a human donor in good health. The sequenced sample was memory (CD45RA-) CD4+ T cells from blood. This chain's CDR3 is CATSGLLAGGSNNEQFF. The CDR3 DNA is TGTGCCACCAGCGGACTCCTAGCGGGAGGCTCTAACAATGAGCAGTTCTTC.